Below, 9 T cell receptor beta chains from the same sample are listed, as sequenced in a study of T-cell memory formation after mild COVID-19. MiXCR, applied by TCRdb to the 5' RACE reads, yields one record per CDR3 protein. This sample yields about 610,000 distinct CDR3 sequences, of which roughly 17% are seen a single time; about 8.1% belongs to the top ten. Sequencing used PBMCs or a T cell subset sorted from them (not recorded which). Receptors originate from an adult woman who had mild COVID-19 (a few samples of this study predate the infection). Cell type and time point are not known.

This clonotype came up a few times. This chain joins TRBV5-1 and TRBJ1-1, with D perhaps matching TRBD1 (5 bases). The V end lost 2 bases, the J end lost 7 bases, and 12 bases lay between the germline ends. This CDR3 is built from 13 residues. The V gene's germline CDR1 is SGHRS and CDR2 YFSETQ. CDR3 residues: CASSLEQDLEAFF. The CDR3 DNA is TGCGCCAGCAGCTTAGAACAGGACCTTGAAGCTTTCTTT.

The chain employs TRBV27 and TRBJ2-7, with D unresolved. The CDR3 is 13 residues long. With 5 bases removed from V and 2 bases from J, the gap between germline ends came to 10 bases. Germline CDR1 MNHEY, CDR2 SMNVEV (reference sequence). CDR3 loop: CASSPSRPYEQYF. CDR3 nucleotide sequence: TGTGCCAGCAGTCCCTCTCGACCCTACGAGCAGTACTTC.

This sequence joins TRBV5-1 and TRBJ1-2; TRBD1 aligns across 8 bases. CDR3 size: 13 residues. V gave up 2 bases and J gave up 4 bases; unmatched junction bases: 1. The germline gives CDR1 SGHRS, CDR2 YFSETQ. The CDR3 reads CASSFTGGYGYTF. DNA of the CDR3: TGCGCCAGCAGCTTCACAGGGGGCTATGGCTACACCTTC.

CDR3 sequence reads: CASSVLRGPENIQYF. The DNA of the CDR3 is TGTGCCAGCAGTGTCCTGCGGGGCCCGGAAAACATTCAGTACTTC. This rearrangement joins TRBV2 to TRBJ2-4, with a weak D call TRBD2 (6 bases). The germline V gene has CDR1 SNHLY and CDR2 FYNNEI. CDR3 size: 15 residues. V was cut by 4 bases and J by 5 bases, with 15 bases left in between.

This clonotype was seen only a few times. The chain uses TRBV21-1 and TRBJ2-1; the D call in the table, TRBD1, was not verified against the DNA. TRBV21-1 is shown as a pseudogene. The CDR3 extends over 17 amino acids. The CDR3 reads CASTTGPSPRSYNEQFF. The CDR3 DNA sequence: TGTGCCAGCACCACAGGACCGTCCCCCCGCTCCTACAATGAGCAGTTCTTC.

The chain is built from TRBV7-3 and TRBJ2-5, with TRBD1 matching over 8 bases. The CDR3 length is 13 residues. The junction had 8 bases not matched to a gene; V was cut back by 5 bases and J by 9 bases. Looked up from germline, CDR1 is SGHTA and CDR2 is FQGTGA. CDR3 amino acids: CASSIQGVGAQYF. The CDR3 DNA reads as TGTGCCAGCAGCATACAGGGGGTTGGGGCCCAGTACTTC. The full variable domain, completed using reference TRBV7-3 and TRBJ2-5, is GAGVSQTPSNKVTEKGKYVELRCDPISGHTALYWYRQSLGQGPEFLIYFQGTGAADDSGLPNDRFFAVRPEGSVSTLKIQRTERGDSAVYLCASSIQGVGAQYFGPGTRLLVL.

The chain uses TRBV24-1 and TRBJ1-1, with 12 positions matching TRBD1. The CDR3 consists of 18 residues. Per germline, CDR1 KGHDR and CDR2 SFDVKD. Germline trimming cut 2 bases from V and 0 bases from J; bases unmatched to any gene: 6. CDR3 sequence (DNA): TGTGCCACCAGTGATTCCCCGGGACAGGGGGCTATGAACACTGAAGCTTTCTTT. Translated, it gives CATSDSPGQGAMNTEAFF.

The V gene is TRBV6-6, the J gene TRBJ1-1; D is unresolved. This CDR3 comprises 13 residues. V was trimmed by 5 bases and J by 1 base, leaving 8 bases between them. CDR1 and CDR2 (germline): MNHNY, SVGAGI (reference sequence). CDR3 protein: CASSLQTNTEAFF. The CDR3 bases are TGTGCCAGCAGTCTCCAAACGAACACTGAAGCTTTCTTT.

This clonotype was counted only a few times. This CDR3 is CASRAGFGPLHF. The CDR3 coding sequence is TGTGCCAGCAGGGCAGGGTTTGGGCCCCTCCACTTT. The chain has TRBV6-5 and TRBJ1-6; TRBD1 might be the D (5 bases). V lost 6 bases, J lost 13 bases, and 13 bases lay in between. The CDR3 totals 12 residues. The germline V gene encodes CDR1 MNHEY and CDR2 SVGAGI.